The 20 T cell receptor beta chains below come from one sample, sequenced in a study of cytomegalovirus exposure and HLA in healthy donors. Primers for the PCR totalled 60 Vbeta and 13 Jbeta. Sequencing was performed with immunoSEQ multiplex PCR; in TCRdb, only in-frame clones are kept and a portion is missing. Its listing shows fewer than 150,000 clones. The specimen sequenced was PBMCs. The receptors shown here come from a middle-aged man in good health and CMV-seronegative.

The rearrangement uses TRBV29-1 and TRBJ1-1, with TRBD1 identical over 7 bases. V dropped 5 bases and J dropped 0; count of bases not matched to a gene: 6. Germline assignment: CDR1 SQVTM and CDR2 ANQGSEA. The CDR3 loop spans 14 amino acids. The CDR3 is CSVTRDRVNTEAFF. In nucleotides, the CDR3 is TGCAGCGTTACTAGGGACAGAGTGAACACTGAAGCTTTCTTT.

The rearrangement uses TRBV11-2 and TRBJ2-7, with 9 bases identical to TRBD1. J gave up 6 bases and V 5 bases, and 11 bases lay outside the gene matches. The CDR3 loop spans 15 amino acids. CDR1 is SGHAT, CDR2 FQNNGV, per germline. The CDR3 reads CASSKTGTGTSEQYF. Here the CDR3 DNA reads TGTGCCAGCAGCAAAACCGGGACAGGGACCAGCGAGCAGTACTTC.

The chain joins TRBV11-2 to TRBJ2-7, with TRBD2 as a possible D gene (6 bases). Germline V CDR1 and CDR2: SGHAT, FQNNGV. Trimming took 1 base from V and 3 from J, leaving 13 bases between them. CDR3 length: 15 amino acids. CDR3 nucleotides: TGTGCCAGCAGCTTAGTTCGCGGGGCTCACTACGAGCAGTACTTC. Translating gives CASSLVRGAHYEQYF.

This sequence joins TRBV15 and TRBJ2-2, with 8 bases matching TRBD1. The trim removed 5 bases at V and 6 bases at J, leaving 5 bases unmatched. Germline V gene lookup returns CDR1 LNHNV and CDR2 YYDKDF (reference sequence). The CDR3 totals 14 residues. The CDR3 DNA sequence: TGTGCCACCAGCGTCGGACAGGGAGCCGGGGAGCTGTTTTTT. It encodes CATSVGQGAGELFF.

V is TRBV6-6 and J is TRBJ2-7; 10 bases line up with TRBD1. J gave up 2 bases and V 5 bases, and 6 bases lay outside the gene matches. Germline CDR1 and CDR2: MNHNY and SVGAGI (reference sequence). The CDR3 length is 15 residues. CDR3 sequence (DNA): TGTGCCAGCAGTCCTCGACAGGGGGCGGCCTACGAGCAGTACTTC. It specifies CASSPRQGAAYEQYF.

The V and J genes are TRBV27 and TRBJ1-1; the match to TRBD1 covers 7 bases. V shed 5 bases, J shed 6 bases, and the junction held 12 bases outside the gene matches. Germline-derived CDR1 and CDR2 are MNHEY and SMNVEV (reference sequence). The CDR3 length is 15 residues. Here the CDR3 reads CASSPPDRVEAEAFF. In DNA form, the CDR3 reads TGTGCCAGCAGTCCCCCAGACAGGGTGGAGGCTGAAGCTTTCTTT.

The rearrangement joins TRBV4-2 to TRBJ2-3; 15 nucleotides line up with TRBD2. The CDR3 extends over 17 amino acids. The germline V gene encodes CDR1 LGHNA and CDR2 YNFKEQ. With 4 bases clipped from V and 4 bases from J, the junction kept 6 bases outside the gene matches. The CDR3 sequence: CASSLRTSGGASDTQYF. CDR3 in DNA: TGTGCCAGCAGCCTTAGGACTAGCGGGGGGGCTTCAGATACGCAGTATTTT.

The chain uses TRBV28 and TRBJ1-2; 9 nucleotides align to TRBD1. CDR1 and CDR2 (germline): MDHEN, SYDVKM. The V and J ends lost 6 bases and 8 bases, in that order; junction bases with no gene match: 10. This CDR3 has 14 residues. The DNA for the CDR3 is TGTGCCAGCAGATCACCGGGACAGGGTTACGGCTACACCTTC. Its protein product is CASRSPGQGYGYTF.

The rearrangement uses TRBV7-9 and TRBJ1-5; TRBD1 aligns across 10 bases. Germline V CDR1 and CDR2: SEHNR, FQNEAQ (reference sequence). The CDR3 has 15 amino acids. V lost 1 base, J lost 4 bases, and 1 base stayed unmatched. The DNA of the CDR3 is TGTGCCAGCAGCTTAGGGACAGGGGGTAATCAGCCCCAGCATTTT. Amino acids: CASSLGTGGNQPQHF.

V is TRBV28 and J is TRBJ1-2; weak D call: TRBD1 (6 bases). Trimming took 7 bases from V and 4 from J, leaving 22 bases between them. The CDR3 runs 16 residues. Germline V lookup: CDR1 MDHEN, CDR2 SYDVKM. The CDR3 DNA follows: TGTGCCAGCACCTCCAACGGGGGGGCGCAGGGCTATGGCTACACCTTC. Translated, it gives CASTSNGGAQGYGYTF.

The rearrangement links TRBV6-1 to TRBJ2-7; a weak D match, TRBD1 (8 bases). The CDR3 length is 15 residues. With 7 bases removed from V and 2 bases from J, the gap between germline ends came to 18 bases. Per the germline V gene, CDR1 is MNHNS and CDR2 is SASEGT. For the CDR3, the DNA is TGTGCCAGCATGGACAGGGCGGGGGCCCCCTACGAGCAGTACTTC. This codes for CASMDRAGAPYEQYF.

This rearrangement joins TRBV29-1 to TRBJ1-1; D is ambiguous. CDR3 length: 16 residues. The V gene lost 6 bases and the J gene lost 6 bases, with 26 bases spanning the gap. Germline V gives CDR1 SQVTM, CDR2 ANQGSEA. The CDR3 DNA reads TGCAGCGTGGTTAGAGGTGGCGGAGCTGTAACCTCTGAAGCTTTCTTT. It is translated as CSVVRGGGAVTSEAFF.

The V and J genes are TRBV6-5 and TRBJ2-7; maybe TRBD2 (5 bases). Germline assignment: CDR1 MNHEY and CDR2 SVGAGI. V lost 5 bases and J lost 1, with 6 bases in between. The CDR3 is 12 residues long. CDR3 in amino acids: CASSRGSYEQYF. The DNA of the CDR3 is TGTGCCAGCAGTCGAGGGTCCTACGAGCAGTACTTC.

The CDR3 spells CASSPTRDAPGQGENSPLHF. CDR3 in DNA: TGTGCCAGCAGCCCGACCAGGGATGCACCGGGACAGGGGGAGAATTCACCCCTCCACTTT. The rearrangement links TRBV4-2 to TRBJ1-6; TRBD1 aligns across 11 bases. Trimming at V came to 4 bases and at J to 7 bases, leaving 18 bases not matched to a gene. Germline V gene data show CDR1 as LGHNA and CDR2 as YNFKEQ. The CDR3 totals 20 residues.

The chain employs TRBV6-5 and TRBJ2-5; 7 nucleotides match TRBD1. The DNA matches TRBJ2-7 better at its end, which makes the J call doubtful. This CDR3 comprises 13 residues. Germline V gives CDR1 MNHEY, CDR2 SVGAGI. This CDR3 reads CASSHNRGYEQYF. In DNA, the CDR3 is TGTGCCAGCAGTCATAACAGGGGCTACGAGCAGTACTTC.

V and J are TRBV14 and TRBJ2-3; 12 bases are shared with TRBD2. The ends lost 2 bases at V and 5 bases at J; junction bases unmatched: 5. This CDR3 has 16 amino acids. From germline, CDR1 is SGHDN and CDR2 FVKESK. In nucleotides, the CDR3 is TGTGCCAGCAGCCAACTAGCGGGGGGGCCGTTAGATACGCAGTATTTT. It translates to CASSQLAGGPLDTQYF.

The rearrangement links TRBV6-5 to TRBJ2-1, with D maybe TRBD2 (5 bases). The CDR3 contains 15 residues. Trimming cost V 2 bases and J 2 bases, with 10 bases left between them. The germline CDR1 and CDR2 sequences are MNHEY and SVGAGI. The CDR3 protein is CASSYRAAAYNEQFF. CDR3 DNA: TGTGCCAGCAGTTACCGAGCGGCAGCCTACAATGAGCAGTTCTTC.

The CDR3 nucleotides read TGTGCCAGCAGTTACCTGGGACTAGGCGTCTCAGATACGCAGTATTTT. Translated, it gives CASSYLGLGVSDTQYF. J is TRBJ2-3 and V is TRBV6-6; TRBD2 aligns across 8 bases. V lost 2 bases, J lost 4 bases, and 8 bases stayed unmatched. The CDR3 is 16 amino acids. Germline V gene lookup returns CDR1 MNHNY and CDR2 SVGAGI (reference sequence).

The CDR3 region has the DNA TGCGCCAGCAGCCAAGTGACAAACTCACCCCTCCACTTT. Amino acids: CASSQVTNSPLHF. The chain uses TRBV4-3 and TRBJ1-6; no reliable D call. The germline V and J ends were trimmed by 1 base and 10 bases, with 8 bases remaining between them. The CDR3 has 13 amino acids. From germline, CDR1 is LGHNA and CDR2 YSLEER.

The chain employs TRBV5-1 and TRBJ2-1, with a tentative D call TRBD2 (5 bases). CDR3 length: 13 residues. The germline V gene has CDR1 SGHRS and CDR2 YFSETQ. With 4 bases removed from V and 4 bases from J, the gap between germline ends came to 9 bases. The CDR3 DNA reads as TGCGCCAGCAGCCGAGGGAGTTACAATGAGCAGTTCTTC. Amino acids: CASSRGSYNEQFF. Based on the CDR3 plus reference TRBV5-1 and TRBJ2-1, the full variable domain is KAGVTQTPRYLIKTRGQQVTLSCSPISGHRSVSWYQQTPGQGLQFLFEYFSETQRNKGNFPGRFSGRQFSNSRSEMNVSTLELGDSALYLCASSRGSYNEQFFGPGTRLTVL.